A selection of T cell receptor beta chains follows, all from one sample in a study of CD8+ T cells in alopecia areata. Only in-frame clones appear in the TCRdb table, and some are missing; sequencing was by immunoSEQ multiplex PCR. Counted here are roughly 140,000 clones, 82% occurring once; the ten biggest clones make up around 25%. Sequences were derived from CD8+ T cells sorted from blood, sampled at week 4, from a patient treated with tofacitinib. These receptors originate from a human donor with alopecia areata. Each CDR3 is given with its conserved first and last residue. A D gene is named only where the DNA matches it firmly. Size tells how often a clone was seen (once, few, many) or the class of an expanded clone, and some rows leave it out.

v_gene	d_gene	j_gene	abundance	CDR3nt	CDR3aa
TRBV13	-	TRBJ1-1	once	TGTGCCAGCAGCTTAGGACAGGAAGCTTTCTTT	CASSLGQEAFF
TRBV9	TRBD1	TRBJ1-1	-	TGTGCCAGCAGCTCGGGACAGGGGGGCACTGAAGCTTTCTTT	CASSSGQGGTEAFF
TRBV30	-	TRBJ2-2	-	TGTGCCTGGAACGGGGTAGCCGGGGAGCTGTTTTTT	CAWNGVAGELFF
TRBV14	-	TRBJ2-2	-	TGTGCCAGCAGCCATGAATACACCGGGGAGCTGTTTTTT	CASSHEYTGELFF
TRBV27	TRBD1	TRBJ2-3	once	TGTGCCAGCAGTCTCCGGGACAGGGGCTCAGATACGCAGTATTTT	CASSLRDRGSDTQYF
TRBV19	TRBD1	TRBJ1-2	-	TGTGCCAGTAGTATCCCGACAGGGAGCTATGGCTACACCTTC	CASSIPTGSYGYTF
TRBV5-1	-	TRBJ2-1	-	TGCGCCAGCAGTGCGCCCGAGAGCGTCTATGAGCAGTTCTTC	CASSAPESVYEQFF
TRBV7-8	TRBD1	TRBJ2-7	-	TGTGCCAGCAGCCCGGGACAGGGATTACTACTTACCTACGAGCAGTACTTC	CASSPGQGLLLTYEQYF
TRBV19	-	TRBJ2-4	many	TGTGCCAGTAGTATAGACGGGGCTCCGGTAGGCCAGAAAAACATTCAGTACTTC	CASSIDGAPVGQKNIQYF
TRBV7-9	TRBD2	TRBJ2-1	few	TGTGCCAGCAGCCCCGGACTAGCGGGTCCCAATGAGCAGTTCTTC	CASSPGLAGPNEQFF
TRBV5-8	-	TRBJ2-5	-	TGTGCCAGCAGCTTGAGTGCCGGCATCCAAGAGACCCAGTACTTC	CASSLSAGIQETQYF
TRBV15	TRBD1	TRBJ2-7	-	TGTGCCACCAGCAGCAACAGGGGGCTCCACGAGCAGTACTTC	CATSSNRGLHEQYF
TRBV4-3	-	TRBJ1-2	-	TGCGCCAGCAGCCAAGGCCCGACGGAGAACTATGGCTACACCTTC	CASSQGPTENYGYTF
TRBV13	-	TRBJ1-6	few	TGTGCCAGCAGCTCCTGGATTGCTTCAGATTCACCCCTCCACTTT	CASSSWIASDSPLHF
TRBV29-1	-	TRBJ1-2	-	TGCAGCGCCCTGGGCTTGGTAACGGATGGCTACACCTTC	CSALGLVTDGYTF
TRBV12-5	-	TRBJ2-7	-	TGTGCTAGTGGTTTCAGTGCACAAACCCGCCTCAAAGAGCAGTACTTC	CASGFSAQTRLKEQYF
TRBV2	-	TRBJ1-6	-	TGTGCCAGCAGTGAAGCGCCCTCCTTTAGCTCCACCTATAATTCACCCCTCCACTTT	CASSEAPSFSSTYNSPLHF
TRBV14	TRBD1	TRBJ2-3	-	TGTGCCAGCAGCCAAACAGGGGGCCGGGCAGATACGCAGTATTTT	CASSQTGGRADTQYF
TRBV4-2	-	TRBJ2-2	-	TGTGCCAGCAGCCAAGAATCCAGGGCAGGCACCGGGGAGCTGTTTTTT	CASSQESRAGTGELFF
TRBV6-5	TRBD2	TRBJ2-7	-	TGTGCCAGCAGGTGGACTAGCGGGGGCTCCGAGCAGTACTTC	CASRWTSGGSEQYF
TRBV11-3	-	TRBJ2-5	once	TGTGCCAGCAGTCCTAGGACAGATCAAGAGACCCAGTACTTC	CASSPRTDQETQYF
TRBV27	TRBD1	TRBJ2-7	-	TGTGCCAGCAGTTTAGTACAGGGGGCGGTCAGGGAGCAGTACTTC	CASSLVQGAVREQYF
TRBV5-1	TRBD2	TRBJ2-2	once	TGCGCCAGCAGCTTGGAACTAGCGGGGGTGACCGGGGAGCTGTTTTTT	CASSLELAGVTGELFF
TRBV7-2	-	TRBJ2-3	-	TGTGCCAGCAGCACCCGGGGCGCGAGCTTAACGTACTTAGATACGCAGTATTTT	CASSTRGASLTYLDTQYF
TRBV7-9	-	TRBJ2-2	-	TGTGCCAGCAGTTCTGGGAACCGGGACACAGCGAACACCGGGGAGCTGTTTTTT	CASSSGNRDTANTGELFF
TRBV19	-	TRBJ1-1	-	TGTGCCAGTAGTATCGGCCAGGGACTTGAAGCTTTCTTT	CASSIGQGLEAFF
TRBV27	-	TRBJ2-5	few	TGTGCCAGCAGTTCACCCTCCAAAGAGACCCAGTACTTC	CASSSPSKETQYF
TRBV7-2	TRBD1	TRBJ2-4	-	TGTGCCAGCAGCTTTCCGGGACAGGGAAACATTCAGTACTTC	CASSFPGQGNIQYF
TRBV7-9	-	TRBJ2-3	-	TGTGCCAGCAGCTTATTACTTTGGCAGGTTGTAGATACGCAGTATTTT	CASSLLLWQVVDTQYF
TRBV7-9	-	TRBJ2-5	once	TGTGCCAGCAGCCTTCGCCAGGGTATGGAGACCCAGTACTTC	CASSLRQGMETQYF
TRBV6-1	TRBD1	TRBJ2-3	once	TGTGCCAGCAGCGTGGGACAGCGGATCACAGATACGCAGTATTTT	CASSVGQRITDTQYF
TRBV14	-	TRBJ2-7	few	TGTGCCAGCAGCTTTAGGAGCTCCTACGAGCAGTACTTC	CASSFRSSYEQYF
TRBV4-1	TRBD1	TRBJ2-7	once	TGCGCCAGCAGCCAAGTAGGGGGCCGCTTTTCCTACGAGCAGTACTTC	CASSQVGGRFSYEQYF
TRBV2	TRBD2	TRBJ2-3	-	TGTGCCAGCAGTCAGACTAGCGGGGGACCTACAGATACGCAGTATTTT	CASSQTSGGPTDTQYF
TRBV7-9	-	TRBJ2-7	-	TGTGCCAGCAGCTTAGACTCCTCCTACGAGCAGTACTTC	CASSLDSSYEQYF
TRBV9	TRBD1	TRBJ2-7	-	TGTGCCAGCAGCGTACTGTCACAGGGGGCTGGGGAGCAGTACTTC	CASSVLSQGAGEQYF
TRBV9	TRBD1	TRBJ2-5	-	TGTGCCAGCAGCGTGCAGGGGGCGGCTGAGACCCAGTACTTC	CASSVQGAAETQYF
TRBV4-3	TRBD1	TRBJ2-3	-	TGCGCCAGCAGCCCTTCGCCCGGGACAGGGGGGAATACGCAGTATTTT	CASSPSPGTGGNTQYF
TRBV7-8	TRBD2	TRBJ2-1	many	TGTGCCAGCAGCTTAGCGCATCCCCTAGCGGTCGCCTACAATGAGCAGTTCTTC	CASSLAHPLAVAYNEQFF
TRBV27	TRBD1	TRBJ1-2	-	TGTGCCACCCGACAGGGTCATGGCTACACCTTC	CATRQGHGYTF
TRBV5-4	TRBD2	TRBJ2-3	-	TGTGCCAGCAGCCCGGGACTAGCGGGGAGCACAGATACGCAGTATTTT	CASSPGLAGSTDTQYF
TRBV4-3	-	TRBJ2-1	-	TGCGCCAGCAGCCAAGACCCGGGTCCTCAGCCTAATGAGCAGTTCTTC	CASSQDPGPQPNEQFF
TRBV6-1	-	TRBJ2-2	-	TGTGCCAGCAGTGCCTCACAGGGCTTAAGGAACACCGGGGAGCTGTTTTTT	CASSASQGLRNTGELFF
TRBV9	TRBD1	TRBJ2-5	-	TGTGCCAGCAGCGTATATACAGGGGATCAAGAGACCCAGTACTTC	CASSVYTGDQETQYF
TRBV6-5	TRBD1	TRBJ2-5	-	TGTGCCAGCAGTTACGGGACAGGGGGACGAGAGACCCAGTACTTC	CASSYGTGGRETQYF
TRBV2	-	TRBJ2-1	-	TGTGCCAGCAGTTTTCTTCCACCGGTCGATGAGCAGTTCTTC	CASSFLPPVDEQFF
TRBV7-6	-	TRBJ2-7	-	TGTGCCAGCAGCTTACCGGGTGACGAGCAGTACTTC	CASSLPGDEQYF
TRBV4-3	-	TRBJ2-7	-	TGCGCCAGCAGCCAACTAACTAGTTCCTACGAGCAGTACTTC	CASSQLTSSYEQYF